Described below is a single T cell receptor (beta chain) sequence and its context. These data are taken from a study of blood T cells in healthy people across ages. Germline assignment: CDR1 SNHLY and CDR2 FYNNEI. CDR3 size: 15 residues. Donors each provided ten milliliters of peripheral blood. With a J-beta primer mix and a sample-barcoded 5' primer, a second PCR ran about 7 to 12 cycles. TCRdb reprocessed the 5' RACE reads via MiXCR and lists one record per CDR3 protein. This repertoire shows hundreds of thousands of distinct CDR3 sequences, around 24% found once; its top ten account for approximately 10%. These same records also appear under a second study, on T cells of mothers and their children. This second study says: Second-round PCR products received sample barcodes and 2-4 random nucleotides from the M1S primer.

V and J are TRBV2 and TRBJ2-5; perhaps TRBD2 as D (6 bases). The J call is in doubt because the DNA end fits TRBJ2-1 better. The sequence came from a boy between 10 and 17 years old in good health. Material: blood. This CDR3 reads CASSVSRGLNNEQFF. For the CDR3, the DNA is TGTGCCAGCAGTGTTTCGCGGGGCCTAAACAATGAGCAGTTCTTC.